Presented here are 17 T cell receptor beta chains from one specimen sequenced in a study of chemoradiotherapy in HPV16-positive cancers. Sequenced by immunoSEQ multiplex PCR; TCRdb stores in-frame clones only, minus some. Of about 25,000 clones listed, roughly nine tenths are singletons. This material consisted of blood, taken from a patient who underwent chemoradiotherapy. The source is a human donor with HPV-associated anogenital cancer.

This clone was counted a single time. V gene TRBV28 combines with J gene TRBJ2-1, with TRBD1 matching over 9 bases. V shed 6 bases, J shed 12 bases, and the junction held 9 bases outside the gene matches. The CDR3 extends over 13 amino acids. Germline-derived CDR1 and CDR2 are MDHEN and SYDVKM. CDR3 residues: CASSLGQGEGQFF. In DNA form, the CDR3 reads TGTGCCAGCAGCTTGGGACAGGGCGAGGGGCAGTTCTTC.

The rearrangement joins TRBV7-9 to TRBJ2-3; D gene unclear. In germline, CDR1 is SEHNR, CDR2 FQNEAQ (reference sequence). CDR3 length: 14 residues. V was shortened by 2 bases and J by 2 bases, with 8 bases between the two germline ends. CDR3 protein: CASSLTAVTDTQYF. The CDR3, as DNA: TGTGCCAGCAGCTTAACGGCAGTCACAGATACGCAGTATTTT.

CDR3 nucleotides: TGTGCCAGCAGGGAGGGGGGGACAAGAACCCTCCTCGAGCAGTACTTC. It is translated as CASREGGTRTLLEQYF. The chain combines TRBV28 with TRBJ2-7, with D maybe TRBD2 (7 bases). Germline-derived CDR1 and CDR2 are MDHEN and SYDVKM. The CDR3 length is 16 residues. Trimming took 6 bases from V and 6 from J, leaving 24 bases between them.

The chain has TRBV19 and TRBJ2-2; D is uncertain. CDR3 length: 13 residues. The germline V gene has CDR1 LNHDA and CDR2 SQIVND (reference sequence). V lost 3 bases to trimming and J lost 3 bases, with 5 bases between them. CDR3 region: CASSIPHTGELFF. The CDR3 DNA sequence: TGTGCCAGTAGTATCCCCCACACCGGGGAGCTGTTTTTT.

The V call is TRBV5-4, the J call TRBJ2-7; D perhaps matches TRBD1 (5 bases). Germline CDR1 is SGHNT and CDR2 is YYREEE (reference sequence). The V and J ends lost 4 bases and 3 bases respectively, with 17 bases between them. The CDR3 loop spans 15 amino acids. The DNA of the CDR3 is TGTGCCAGCAGCCCGATGACAGTTAGAAACTACGAGCAGTACTTC. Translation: CASSPMTVRNYEQYF.

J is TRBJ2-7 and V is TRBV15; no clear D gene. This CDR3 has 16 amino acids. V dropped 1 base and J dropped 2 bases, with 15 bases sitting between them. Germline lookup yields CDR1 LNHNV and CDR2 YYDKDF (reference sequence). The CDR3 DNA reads TGTGCCACCAGCAGAGCAAAAACCACCCCGGCCTACGAGCAGTACTTC. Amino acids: CATSRAKTTPAYEQYF.

CDR3 sequence (DNA): TGTGCCAGTAGTATAGACGGAACCTCGGACGGGAGCTCCTACAATGAGCAGTTCTTC. Translated: CASSIDGTSDGSSYNEQFF. This rearrangement joins TRBV19 to TRBJ2-1, with D perhaps matching TRBD2 (6 bases). Germline V gives CDR1 LNHDA, CDR2 SQIVND (reference sequence). Deletions cut 0 bases from V and 0 bases from J, with 18 bases between. CDR3 length: 19 amino acids.

The CDR3 spells CASSPAGGPYNEQFF. Here the CDR3 DNA reads TGTGCCAGCAGCCCAGCGGGAGGGCCGTACAATGAGCAGTTCTTC. The chain carries TRBV11-3 and TRBJ2-1; 10 bases fit TRBD2. CDR1 SGHNT and CDR2 YENEEA come from the germline V gene. Unmatched junction bases numbered 5, after V lost 5 bases and J lost 4 bases. CDR3 length: 15 amino acids.

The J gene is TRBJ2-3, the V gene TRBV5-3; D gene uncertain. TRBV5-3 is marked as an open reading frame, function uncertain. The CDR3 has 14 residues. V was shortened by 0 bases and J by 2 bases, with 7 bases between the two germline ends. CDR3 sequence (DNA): TGTGCCAGAAGCTTGGCGGGTTCCACAGATACGCAGTATTTT. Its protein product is CARSLAGSTDTQYF.

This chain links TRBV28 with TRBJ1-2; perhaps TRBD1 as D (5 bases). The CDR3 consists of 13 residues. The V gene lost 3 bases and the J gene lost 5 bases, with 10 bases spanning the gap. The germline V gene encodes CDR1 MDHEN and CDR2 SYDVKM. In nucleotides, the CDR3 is TGTGCCAGCAGTTTCGAAACAGGTTATGGCTACACCTTC. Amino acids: CASSFETGYGYTF.

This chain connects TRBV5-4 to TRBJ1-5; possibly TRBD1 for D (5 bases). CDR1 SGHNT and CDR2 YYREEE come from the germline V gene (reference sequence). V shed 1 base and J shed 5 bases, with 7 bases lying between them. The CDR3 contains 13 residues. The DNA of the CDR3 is TGTGCCAGCAGCTTGCAGGGCGATCAGCCCCAGCATTTT. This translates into CASSLQGDQPQHF.

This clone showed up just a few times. The DNA of the CDR3 is TGTGCCAGCAGACAAGAGGCAGGGGGCAACGAGCAGTACTTC. Amino acid sequence: CASRQEAGGNEQYF. The chain is built from TRBV2 and TRBJ2-7, with 8 positions matching TRBD1. The CDR3 is made up of 14 amino acids. V was clipped by 6 bases and J by 5 bases; unmatched bases: 9. Germline-derived CDR1 and CDR2 are SNHLY and FYNNEI.

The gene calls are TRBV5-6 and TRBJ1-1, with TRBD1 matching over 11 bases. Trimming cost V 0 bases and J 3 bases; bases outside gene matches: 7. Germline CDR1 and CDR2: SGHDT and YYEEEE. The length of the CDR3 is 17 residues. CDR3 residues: CASSLGTGGVWYTEAFF. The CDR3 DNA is TGTGCCAGCAGCTTGGGGACAGGGGGCGTTTGGTACACTGAAGCTTTCTTT.

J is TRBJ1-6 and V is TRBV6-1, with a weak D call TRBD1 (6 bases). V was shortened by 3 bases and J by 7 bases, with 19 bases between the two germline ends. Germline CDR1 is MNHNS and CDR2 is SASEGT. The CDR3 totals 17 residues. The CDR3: CASSDLWSGGLNSPLHF. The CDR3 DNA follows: TGTGCCAGCAGTGATTTGTGGTCGGGGGGCCTAAATTCACCCCTCCACTTT.

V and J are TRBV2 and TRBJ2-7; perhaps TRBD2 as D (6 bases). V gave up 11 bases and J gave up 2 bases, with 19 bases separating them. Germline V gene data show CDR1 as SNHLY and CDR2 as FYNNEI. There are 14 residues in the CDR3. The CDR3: CALRSGIAAYEQYF. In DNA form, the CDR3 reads TGTGCCCTCAGATCGGGGATAGCGGCCTACGAGCAGTACTTC.

In DNA form, the CDR3 reads TGTGCCAGCAGCTTGACACCTAACTATGGCTACACCTTC. It yields the protein CASSLTPNYGYTF. The chain links TRBV5-8 to TRBJ1-2, with D unresolved. This CDR3 spans 13 amino acids. The germline CDR1 and CDR2 sequences are SGHTS and YDEGEE. V dropped 1 base and J dropped 0 bases, with 4 bases sitting between them.

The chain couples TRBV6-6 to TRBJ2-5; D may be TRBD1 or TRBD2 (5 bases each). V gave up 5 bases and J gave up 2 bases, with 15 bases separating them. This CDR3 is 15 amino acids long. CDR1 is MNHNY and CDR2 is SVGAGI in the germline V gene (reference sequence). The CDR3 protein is CASSAQGGGQETQYF. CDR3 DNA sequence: TGTGCCAGCAGTGCCCAGGGTGGAGGACAAGAGACCCAGTACTTC.